This T cell receptor (beta chain) came from a study of CD8+CD57+ T cells in acquired aplastic anemia. The study profiled TCR beta VDJ and CDR3 using genomic DNA as template. TCRdb fed the reads into MiXCR, producing one record per CDR3 protein. The table has approximately 190,000 distinct CDR3 sequences, 64% seen once. In the case of this clonotype: Its antigen remains unidentified.

Broader study findings: Between patients and controls, roughly 29 CD8+ CDR3 sequences were found in common.

Trimming stripped 5 bases from V and 3 bases from J, with 17 bases between. CDR3 length: 15 residues. Germline V gene sequence: CDR1 SGHVS, CDR2 FQNEAQ. The receptor's source is a human donor with severe aplastic anemia or a healthy control (not recorded which). The rearrangement links TRBV7-8 to TRBJ2-7, with D hard to call. The sequenced sample consisted of sorted CD4+, CD8+, or CD8+CD57+ T cells (not recorded which) from PBMCs. The CDR3 here is CASSTRTQENYEQYF. The CDR3 DNA follows: TGTGCCAGCAGCACCAGGACCCAAGAAAACTACGAGCAGTACTTC.